The 31 T cell receptor beta chains listed next were all sequenced from one sample in a study of T cells in Graves' hyperthyroidism and ophthalmopathy. Amplified regions were TCR beta CDR3 sequences from RNA transcripts. The HTBI primer set was used in a first-round RT-PCR of the TCR CDR3. A single record per CDR3 protein comes from TCRdb applying MiXCR to the multiplex PCR reads. The repertoire holds approximately 720,000 distinct CDR3 sequences, around 19% seen once, with 15% to 20% in the top ten. Input material: blood. The receptors originated from a woman aged 45-65 years with Graves' hyperthyroidism that later progressed to Graves' ophthalmopathy.

V and J are TRBV3-1 and TRBJ2-7, with 7 bases aligning to TRBD1. CDR1 and CDR2 from the germline V gene are LGHDT and YNNKEL (reference sequence). V gave up 3 bases and J gave up 6 bases; unmatched junction bases: 5. The CDR3 runs 13 residues. CDR3 residues: CASSHRDSTEQYF. The CDR3 region has the DNA TGTGCCAGCAGCCATCGGGACAGTACCGAGCAGTACTTC.

This chain connects TRBV9 to TRBJ1-1; no reliable D call. The CDR3 is 14 amino acids. Trimming removed 0 bases at V and 1 base at J, with 7 bases between. Per the germline V gene, CDR1 is SGDLS and CDR2 is YYNGEE. CDR3 in DNA: TGTGCCAGCAGCGTAGAGGGAGAGAACACTGAAGCTTTCTTT. Translation gives CASSVEGENTEAFF. Variable domain in full (rest from reference TRBV9 and TRBJ1-1): DSGVTQTPKHLITATGQRVTLRCSPRSGDLSVYWYQQSLDQGLQFLIQYYNGEERAKGNILERFSAQQFPDLHSELNLSSLELGDSALYFCASSVEGENTEAFFGQGTRLTVV.

This clonotype was observed a few times. V and J are TRBV12-3 or TRBV12-4 and TRBJ1-3; 7 bases align to TRBD1. The CDR3 is made up of 16 amino acids. V gave up 5 bases and J gave up 0 bases; unmatched junction bases: 7. The CDR3 DNA sequence: TGTGCCAGCAGTCTCCGGGACAGCTACTCTGGAAACACCATATATTTT. This codes for CASSLRDSYSGNTIYF.

This clonotype came up a few times. A read error is possible here, since a much larger clone lies one base away. This chain links TRBV20-1 with TRBJ1-1, with D possibly being TRBD1 (6 bases). The CDR3 has 14 amino acids. Per the germline V gene, CDR1 is DFQATT and CDR2 is SNEGSKA (reference sequence). V was pared by 6 bases and J by 3 bases, with 17 bases between. CDR3 DNA sequence: TGCAGTGCCCGGGCAGGGGAGTCCTACACTGAAGCTTTCTTT. Translation gives CSARAGESYTEAFF.

This sequence joins TRBV20-1 and TRBJ1-6; the D is unclear. The CDR3 totals 15 residues. CDR1 is DFQATT and CDR2 is SNEGSKA in the germline V gene (reference sequence). V was trimmed by 0 bases and J by 7 bases, leaving 13 bases between them. For the CDR3, the DNA is TGCAGTGCTAGAGATCAAGGGAGTACGAATTCACCCCTCCACTTT. Its translation is CSARDQGSTNSPLHF.

The J gene is TRBJ1-2, the V gene TRBV25-1; no clear D. CDR3 length: 13 residues. V lost 2 bases and J 6 bases, leaving 10 bases between the germline ends. The germline V gene has CDR1 MGHDK and CDR2 SYGVNS. CDR3 bases: TGTGCCAGCAGTGAAGTCCGGTTCGATGGCTACACCTTC. It translates to CASSEVRFDGYTF.

This clonotype was picked up a small number of times. Its ends do not fully match the called genes, so a read error is possible. The chain is built from TRBV5-1 and TRBJ2-1; the D call may be TRBD1 or TRBD2 (5 bases each). CDR3 length: 17 amino acids. Germline V CDR1 and CDR2: SGHRS, YFSETQ. The CDR3 loop is CASSLHGAALRGNEQFF. DNA for the CDR3: TGTGCCAGCAGTCTCCACGGGGCGGCTCTACGGGGCAATGAGCAGTTCTTC.

This clonotype was counted a few times. The chain uses TRBV5-1 and TRBJ1-3, with D possibly being TRBD1 (6 bases). This CDR3 is 15 amino acids long. Germline CDR1 is SGHRS and CDR2 is YFSETQ. The ends were cut back, 4 bases at V and 5 bases at J, with 16 bases in the middle. The CDR3 DNA sequence: TGCGCCAGCAGCGCAGACCCCGGACAGCGAAACACCATATATTTT. This codes for CASSADPGQRNTIYF.

The sample holds one count of this clonotype. The rearrangement uses TRBV10-3 and TRBJ2-7; D is perhaps TRBD2 (5 bases). Germline lookup yields CDR1 ENHRY and CDR2 SYGVKD. This CDR3 spans 13 amino acids. The germline V and J ends were trimmed by 6 bases and 6 bases, with 15 bases remaining between them. The CDR3: CAISRTAGVEQYF. Written as DNA, the CDR3 is TGTGCCATCAGCCGGACGGCCGGGGTCGAGCAGTACTTC.

The rearrangement links TRBV9 to TRBJ1-2; TRBD1 matches 8 bases. The CDR3 spans 14 residues. J gave up 4 bases and V 2 bases, and 4 bases lay outside the gene matches. Germline V lookup: CDR1 SGDLS, CDR2 YYNGEE. This CDR3 reads CASSVGQGSYGYTF. The DNA for the CDR3 is TGTGCCAGCAGCGTCGGACAGGGATCCTATGGCTACACCTTC.

This clonotype was seen many times. The V and J genes are TRBV12-3 or TRBV12-4 and TRBJ1-1; 7 bases line up with TRBD1. V dropped 10 bases and J dropped 5; count of bases not matched to a gene: 7. The CDR3 runs 12 residues. The CDR3 here is CATRQGRTEAFF. In DNA form, the CDR3 reads TGTGCCACCAGACAGGGAAGGACTGAAGCTTTCTTT.

This clonotype has a count of ten or more. J is TRBJ2-3 and V is TRBV27, with 10 bases aligning to TRBD2. Unmatched junction bases numbered 4, after V lost 4 bases and J lost 0 bases. Germline V gene data show CDR1 as MNHEY and CDR2 as SMNVEV (reference sequence). The CDR3 extends over 16 amino acids. CDR3 amino acids: CASSWGAGGSTDTQYF. In nucleotides, the CDR3 is TGTGCCAGCAGTTGGGGAGCGGGGGGGAGCACAGATACGCAGTATTTT.

V and J are TRBV19 and TRBJ2-7, with 8 bases aligning to TRBD1. Germline V lookup: CDR1 LNHDA, CDR2 SQIVND (reference sequence). The ends lost 6 bases at V and 5 bases at J; junction bases unmatched: 6. The CDR3 extends over 13 amino acids. The CDR3 coding sequence is TGTGCCAGTAGCCTACAGGGGGATGACGAGCAGTACTTC. It translates to CASSLQGDDEQYF.

V gene TRBV19 combines with J gene TRBJ2-1, with 7 bases identical to TRBD1. From germline, CDR1 is LNHDA and CDR2 SQIVND (reference sequence). V was pared by 9 bases and J by 6 bases, with 20 bases of the junction left unmatched. This CDR3 has 17 amino acids. CDR3 nucleotides: TGTGCCAGATATCACCCCGGACAGGACCATTTGGTCAATGAGCAGTTCTTC. Its protein product is CARYHPGQDHLVNEQFF.

This clonotype came up many times. The chain employs TRBV7-8 and TRBJ2-7; TRBD1 agrees at 7 bases. The CDR3 covers 15 residues. Germline V gives CDR1 SGHVS, CDR2 FQNEAQ. V dropped 2 bases and J dropped 3; count of bases not matched to a gene: 7. The CDR3 is CASSLSSTGYYEQYF. CDR3 in DNA: TGTGCCAGCAGCTTATCCTCGACAGGGTACTACGAGCAGTACTTC. Combining the CDR3 with reference TRBV7-8 and TRBJ2-7 gives the whole variable domain GAGVSQSPRYKVAKRGQDVALRCDPISGHVSLFWYQQALGQGPEFLTYFQNEAQLDKSGLPSDRFFAERPEGSVSTLKIQRTQQEDSAVYLCASSLSSTGYYEQYFGPGTRLTVT.

A word on this clonotype: Being one base from a much bigger clone, this may be a read error. Here the CDR3 omits its conserved ending phenylalanine or tryptophan, so a read error is the likely source. Here the CDR3 DNA reads TGTGCCAGCAGTTTGGACAGGGGTATTAATTCACCCCTCCACTCT. Its translation is CASSLDRGINSPLHS. The chain joins TRBV6-5 to TRBJ1-6; 9 bases line up with TRBD1. V dropped 4 bases and J dropped 6; count of bases not matched to a gene: 4. This CDR3 contains 15 residues. CDR1 and CDR2 (germline): MNHEY, SVGAGI.

The V gene is TRBV30, the J gene TRBJ2-1; a weak D match, TRBD1 (6 bases). This CDR3 is 13 amino acids long. Trimming took off 4 bases at V and 4 bases at J, with 11 bases between the two ends. Germline V gene lookup returns CDR1 GTSNPN and CDR2 SVGIG (reference sequence). CDR3 residues: CAWTRDRYNEQFF. CDR3 sequence (DNA): TGTGCCTGGACCCGTGACAGGTACAATGAGCAGTTCTTC.

V usage is TRBV20-1 and J usage is TRBJ1-4; D might be TRBD1 (6 bases). Germline V gene data show CDR1 as DFQATT and CDR2 as SNEGSKA (reference sequence). This CDR3 contains 12 residues. The germline V and J ends were trimmed by 4 bases and 7 bases, with 10 bases remaining between them. The CDR3 sequence is CSAIAGAEKLFF. The DNA for the CDR3 is TGCAGTGCTATAGCAGGGGCTGAAAAACTGTTTTTT.

Regarding this clonotype: A much larger clone lies a single base off, so this may be a read error. The rearrangement uses TRBV30 and TRBJ1-1; no clear D. This CDR3 spans 11 amino acids. Germline CDR1 and CDR2: GTSNPN and SVGIG (reference sequence). Deletions cut 0 bases from V and 7 bases from J, with 6 bases between. This CDR3 reads CAWSVAGEAFF. DNA for the CDR3: TGTGCCTGGAGTGTAGCGGGTGAAGCTTTCTTT.

This clonotype was observed at least ten times. The V call is TRBV3-1, the J call TRBJ2-3; 8 bases are shared with TRBD1. Germline CDR1 reads LGHDT; CDR2 reads YNNKEL (reference sequence). With V trimmed by 4 bases and J by 2 bases, 8 bases remained unmatched. The CDR3 is 16 residues long. The DNA for the CDR3 is TGTGCCAGCAGCCTCCGAGGACAGGGAAACACAGATACGCAGTATTTT. This translates into CASSLRGQGNTDTQYF.

The chain couples TRBV6-2 or TRBV6-3 to TRBJ1-2; no clear D. The germline V gene encodes CDR1 MNHEY and CDR2 SVGEGT. This CDR3 has 13 amino acids. Trimming shortened V by 11 bases and J by 4 bases, and 17 bases separated the two germline ends. CDR3 in amino acids: CASRGSQPYGYTF. The CDR3 DNA is TGTGCCTCGAGAGGGAGTCAGCCCTATGGCTACACCTTC.

This chain links TRBV19 with TRBJ1-2, with D tentatively TRBD1 (5 bases). The V gene's germline CDR1 is LNHDA and CDR2 SQIVND (reference sequence). CDR3 length equals 11 residues. CDR3 in amino acids: CASDNYYGYTF. The CDR3, as DNA: TGTGCATCGGACAACTACTATGGCTACACCTTC.

This clonotype was detected ten times or more. The V gene is TRBV6-5, the J gene TRBJ1-1; unclear D gene. Germline CDR1 MNHEY, CDR2 SVGAGI. The CDR3 totals 12 residues. Between the trimmed V and J ends, which lost 6 bases and 6 bases, there was a span of 11 bases. The CDR3 nucleotides read TGTGCCAGCAGCTCACAGTCGCCTGAAGCTTTCTTT. Translated: CASSSQSPEAFF.

This chain links TRBV7-9 with TRBJ1-1; D perhaps matches TRBD1 (5 bases). Germline values: CDR1 SEHNR, CDR2 FQNEAQ (reference sequence). CDR3 length: 17 residues. The V end was cut by 1 base, the J end by 1 base, with 16 bases between. The CDR3 is CASSLVSQGRTNTEAFF. Written as DNA, the CDR3 is TGTGCCAGCAGCTTAGTGAGCCAGGGAAGGACGAACACTGAAGCTTTCTTT.

The rearrangement links TRBV5-1 to TRBJ1-2; perhaps TRBD1 as D (6 bases). Germline V gene sequence: CDR1 SGHRS, CDR2 YFSETQ. Deletions cut 0 bases from V and 7 bases from J, with 10 bases between. The CDR3 sequence is 13 residues long. CDR3: CASSLATGSGYTF. DNA of the CDR3: TGCGCCAGCAGCTTGGCCACAGGGTCTGGCTACACCTTC.

This chain connects TRBV15 to TRBJ2-7; 7 nucleotides align to TRBD1. The CDR3 has 15 amino acids. Looked up from germline, CDR1 is LNHNV and CDR2 is YYDKDF (reference sequence). The ends lost 0 bases at V and 5 bases at J; junction bases unmatched: 7. This CDR3 is CATSRDGRGMNEQYF. As DNA, the CDR3 is TGTGCCACCAGCAGAGATGGCAGGGGGATGAACGAGCAGTACTTC.

J is TRBJ1-5 and V is TRBV27; perhaps TRBD1 as D (6 bases). CDR1 is MNHEY and CDR2 is SMNVEV in the germline V gene (reference sequence). The V end lost 0 bases, the J end lost 0 bases, and 12 bases lay between the germline ends. CDR3 length: 17 amino acids. CDR3 loop: CASSLSQTGYSNQPQHF. The CDR3 nucleotides read TGTGCCAGCAGTTTATCGCAGACAGGTTATAGCAATCAGCCCCAGCATTTT.

The chain joins TRBV20-1 to TRBJ1-5; D gene uncertain. V dropped 6 bases and J dropped 4 bases, with 13 bases sitting between them. The CDR3 is 13 amino acids. Germline V gene lookup returns CDR1 DFQATT and CDR2 SNEGSKA (reference sequence). CDR3 in amino acids: CSASGPYNQPQHF. CDR3 DNA sequence: TGCAGTGCCTCCGGGCCCTATAATCAGCCCCAGCATTTT.

This clonotype was recorded at least ten times. The chain employs TRBV7-2 and TRBJ1-2; D gene unclear. The V end was cut by 2 bases, the J end by 5 bases, with 12 bases between. The CDR3 is 14 residues long. Per germline, CDR1 SGHTA and CDR2 FQGNSA. CDR3 amino acids: CASSLQPTEYGYTF. The CDR3 bases are TGTGCCAGCAGCTTACAACCGACGGAGTATGGCTACACCTTC.

In its sample, this clonotype was seen a few times. V gene TRBV7-9 combines with J gene TRBJ1-2, with D unclear. Deletions cut 5 bases from V and 8 bases from J, with 21 bases between. The CDR3 consists of 15 residues. CDR1 and CDR2 from the germline V gene are SEHNR and FQNEAQ (reference sequence). The CDR3 DNA is TGTGCCAGCAGCGGAGATAGAAAAGTAAAGACGGGCTACACCTTC. Translating gives CASSGDRKVKTGYTF.

This chain connects TRBV3-1 to TRBJ1-3; no reliable D call. V was shortened by 2 bases and J by 0 bases, with 11 bases between the two germline ends. Germline V gene data show CDR1 as LGHDT and CDR2 as YNNKEL (reference sequence). CDR3 size: 16 residues. The chain's CDR3 is CASSQFTVHSGNTIYF. The CDR3 DNA reads as TGTGCCAGCAGCCAATTTACAGTCCACTCTGGAAACACCATATATTTT.